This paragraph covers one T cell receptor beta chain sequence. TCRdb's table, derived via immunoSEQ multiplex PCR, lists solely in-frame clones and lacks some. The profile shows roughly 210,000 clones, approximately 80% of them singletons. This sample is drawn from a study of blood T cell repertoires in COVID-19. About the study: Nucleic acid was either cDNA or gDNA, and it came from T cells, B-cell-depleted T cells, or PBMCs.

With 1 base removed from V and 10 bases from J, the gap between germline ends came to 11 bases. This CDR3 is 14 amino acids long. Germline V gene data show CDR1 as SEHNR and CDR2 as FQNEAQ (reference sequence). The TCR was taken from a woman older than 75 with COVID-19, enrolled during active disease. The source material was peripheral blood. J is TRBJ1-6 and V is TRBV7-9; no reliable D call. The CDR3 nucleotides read TGTGCCAGCAGCTTAGAGGGAGAGTACTCACCCCTCCACTTT. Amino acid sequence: CASSLEGEYSPLHF.